Listed here is a single T cell receptor (beta chain). These data come from a study of a mutant IDH1 vaccine in newly diagnosed glioma. Profiling relied on immunoSEQ multiplex PCR, and the TCRdb table lists in-frame clones only, not all of them. The sample holds over 75,000 clones, 70% to 90% seen once. The sample's time point: baseline, week 1 (first vaccination visit). Specified treatment: pre-vaccination baseline after standard-of-care therapy. The material sequenced was PBMCs, taken from a glioma patient treated with radiotherapy, temozolomide or both. The origin of this receptor is a woman in her 50s with glioma.

The CDR3 region is CASSLSLGGAIGELFF. The CDR3 DNA sequence: TGTGCCAGCAGTTTAAGCCTAGGAGGTGCTATCGGGGAGCTGTTTTTT. V gene TRBV28 combines with J gene TRBJ2-2; tentatively, D is TRBD2 (5 bases). Trimming took off 2 bases at V and 7 bases at J, with 17 bases between the two ends. The CDR3 contains 16 residues. Looked up from germline, CDR1 is MDHEN and CDR2 is SYDVKM. Looking up the rest from reference TRBV28 and TRBJ2-2 gives the full variable domain: DVKVTQSSRYLVKRTGEKVFLECVQDMDHENMFWYRQDPGLGLRLIYFSYDVKMKEKGDIPEGYSVSREKKERFSLILESASTNQTSMYLCASSLSLGGAIGELFFGEGSRLTVL.